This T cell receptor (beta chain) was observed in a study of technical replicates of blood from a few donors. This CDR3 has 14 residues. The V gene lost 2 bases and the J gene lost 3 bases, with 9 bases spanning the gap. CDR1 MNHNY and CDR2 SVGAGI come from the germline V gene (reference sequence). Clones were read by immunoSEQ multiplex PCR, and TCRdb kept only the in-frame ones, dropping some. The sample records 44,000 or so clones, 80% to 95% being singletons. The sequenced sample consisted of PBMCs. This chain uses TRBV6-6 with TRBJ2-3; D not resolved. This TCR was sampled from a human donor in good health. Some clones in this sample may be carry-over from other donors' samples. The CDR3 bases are TGTGCCAGCAGTTACGAGGAAGAGACAGATACGCAGTATTTT. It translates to CASSYEEETDTQYF.